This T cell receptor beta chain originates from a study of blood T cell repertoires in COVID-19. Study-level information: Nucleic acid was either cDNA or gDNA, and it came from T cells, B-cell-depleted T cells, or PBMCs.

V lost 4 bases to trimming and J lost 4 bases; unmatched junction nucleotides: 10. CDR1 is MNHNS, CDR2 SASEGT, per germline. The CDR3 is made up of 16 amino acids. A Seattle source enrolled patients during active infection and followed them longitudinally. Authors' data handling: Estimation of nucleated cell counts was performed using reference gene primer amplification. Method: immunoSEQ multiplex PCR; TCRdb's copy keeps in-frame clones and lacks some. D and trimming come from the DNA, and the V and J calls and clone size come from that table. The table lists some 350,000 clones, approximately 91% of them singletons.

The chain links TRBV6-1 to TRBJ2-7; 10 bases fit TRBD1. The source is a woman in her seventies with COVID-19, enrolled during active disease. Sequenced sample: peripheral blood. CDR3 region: CASSARPGTGDYEQYF. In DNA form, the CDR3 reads TGTGCCAGCAGTGCAAGACCCGGGACAGGGGATTACGAGCAGTACTTC.